The next 27 T cell receptor beta chains were all read from a single sample in a study of shared clonotypes between healthy human individuals. CD45RO-negative, CCR7-selected cells formed the naive CD8 fraction, which excluded terminally differentiated effector memory CD45RA+ cells. The method was immunoSEQ multiplex PCR; TCRdb's version includes in-frame clones alone and lacks a portion of them. The table has just over 2,000,000 clones, approximately 94% seen once. Material for sequencing was naive CD8+ T cells sorted from blood. The receptors originated from a man between 18 and 29 years old in good health.

V usage is TRBV10-3 and J usage is TRBJ2-1; 13 positions match TRBD2. This CDR3 comprises 19 residues. After removal of 3 bases from V and 3 bases from J, the junction contained 11 bases not matched to a gene. Germline CDR1 reads ENHRY; CDR2 reads SYGVKD. The DNA of the CDR3 is TGTGCCATCAGTGAAGGCACTAGCGGGAGGGCCTTGGTCTACAATGAGCAGTTCTTC. Translating gives CAISEGTSGRALVYNEQFF.

This clone appeared a single time. The chain carries TRBV7-9 and TRBJ1-2; weak D call: TRBD1 (6 bases). The V end was cut by 2 bases, the J end by 8 bases, with 15 bases between. Looked up from germline, CDR1 is SEHNR and CDR2 is FQNEAQ (reference sequence). This CDR3 is 14 amino acids long. CDR3 sequence reads: CASSLLTGGWGYTF. As DNA, the CDR3 is TGTGCCAGCAGCTTATTGACAGGCGGCTGGGGCTACACCTTC.

The chain links TRBV19 to TRBJ2-7, with D possibly TRBD2 on 5 matching bases. Deletions cut 3 bases from V and 3 bases from J, with 9 bases between. Germline V gives CDR1 LNHDA, CDR2 SQIVND (reference sequence). The CDR3 contains 13 residues. The CDR3: CASSINGDYEQYF. In DNA, the CDR3 is TGTGCCAGTAGTATCAACGGGGACTACGAGCAGTACTTC.

The chain employs TRBV28 and TRBJ2-2, with TRBD1 matching 8 bases. This CDR3 region has 16 residues. Per germline, CDR1 MDHEN and CDR2 SYDVKM. Unmatched junction bases numbered 17, after V lost 6 bases and J lost 11 bases. The CDR3 region is CASSTYLEDRARELFF. CDR3 coding DNA: TGTGCCAGCAGCACATACCTCGAGGACAGGGCTAGAGAGCTGTTTTTT.

The V and J genes are TRBV6-6 and TRBJ2-7, with 7 bases aligning to TRBD2. V shed 6 bases, J shed 5 bases, and the junction held 16 bases outside the gene matches. CDR1 and CDR2 (germline): MNHNY, SVGAGI (reference sequence). The CDR3 covers 16 residues. DNA of the CDR3: TGTGCCAGCAGCGATAGGGACCCGGGACTACGGGACGAGCAGTACTTC. Translating it yields CASSDRDPGLRDEQYF.

This clone was detected once. This sequence joins TRBV19 and TRBJ1-5, with a possible D match to TRBD1 (6 bases). Trimming shortened V by 4 bases and J by 1 base, and 11 bases separated the two germline ends. The CDR3 length is 15 residues. Looked up from germline, CDR1 is LNHDA and CDR2 is SQIVND (reference sequence). For the CDR3, the DNA is TGTGCCAGTAGTAACTTTCAGGGGAGCAATCAGCCCCAGCATTTT. It codes for CASSNFQGSNQPQHF.

The gene calls are TRBV7-9 and TRBJ1-3; D unclear. The CDR3 has 14 amino acids. V lost 2 bases, J lost 8 bases, and 13 bases lay in between. The germline CDR1 and CDR2 sequences are SEHNR and FQNEAQ (reference sequence). The CDR3 sequence is CASSLPLILDTIYF. The DNA for the CDR3 is TGTGCCAGCAGCTTACCCCTAATCCTGGACACCATATATTTT.

V is TRBV30 and J is TRBJ2-7; D perhaps matches TRBD2 (5 bases). Germline loops: CDR1 GTSNPN, CDR2 SVGIG (reference sequence). The CDR3 is 13 amino acids. The V end was cut by 0 bases, the J end by 5 bases, with 11 bases between. Written as DNA, the CDR3 is TGTGCCTGGAGTGTTTGGGAGATGGACGAGCAGTACTTC. Protein product: CAWSVWEMDEQYF.

The gene calls are TRBV5-1 and TRBJ1-4, with D possibly TRBD1 on 6 matching bases. V lost 7 bases, J lost 0 bases, and 19 bases lay in between. The CDR3 extends over 17 amino acids. Germline CDR1 reads SGHRS; CDR2 reads YFSETQ. The CDR3 region is CASSADRPLATNEKLFF. The CDR3 DNA is TGCGCCAGCTCCGCCGACAGGCCACTAGCAACTAATGAAAAACTGTTTTTT.

V usage is TRBV27 and J usage is TRBJ2-1; 14 bases are shared with TRBD2. CDR3 length equals 15 residues. The trim removed 6 bases at V and 6 bases at J, leaving 4 bases unmatched. Germline V gives CDR1 MNHEY, CDR2 SMNVEV (reference sequence). The CDR3 sequence is CASSPTSGGANEQFF. CDR3 DNA: TGTGCCAGCAGCCCGACTAGCGGGGGGGCCAATGAGCAGTTCTTC.

V gene TRBV4-1 combines with J gene TRBJ2-2, with D possibly matching TRBD1 (7 bases). Germline-derived CDR1 and CDR2 are MGHRA and YSYEKL. The CDR3 spans 18 residues. V shed 3 bases and J shed 2 bases, with 19 bases lying between them. The chain's CDR3 is CASSHGDREVVNTGELFF. DNA for the CDR3: TGCGCCAGCAGCCATGGCGACAGGGAGGTCGTTAACACCGGGGAGCTGTTTTTT.

The V gene is TRBV19, the J gene TRBJ1-1; D uncertain. Germline lookup yields CDR1 LNHDA and CDR2 SQIVND (reference sequence). Trimming took off 8 bases at V and 5 bases at J, with 9 bases between the two ends. The CDR3 contains 11 residues. Written as DNA, the CDR3 is TGTGCCAGTTATGTCTGGACTGAAGCTTTCTTT. Its translation: CASYVWTEAFF.

Of note for this clone: Other DNA sequences of this sample code for an identical CDR3. The chain couples TRBV12-5 to TRBJ1-2, with D tentatively TRBD1 (5 bases). This CDR3 region has 13 residues. Germline CDR1 reads LGHNT; CDR2 reads FRNRAP. Trimming removed 1 base from V and 5 bases from J, with 8 bases in between. CDR3 sequence (DNA): TGTGCTAGTGGTTTGGGTCAGGGTTATGGCTACACCTTC. This gives the protein CASGLGQGYGYTF.

This chain joins TRBV6-1 and TRBJ2-7, with 7 bases matching TRBD2. Germline loops: CDR1 MNHNS, CDR2 SASEGT. The CDR3 loop spans 15 amino acids. The V and J ends lost 5 bases and 0 bases, in that order; junction bases with no gene match: 7. CDR3 loop: CASSSLALSSYEQYF. In DNA form, the CDR3 reads TGTGCCAGCAGTTCACTAGCGCTGAGCTCCTACGAGCAGTACTTC.

As regards this clone: This sample also contains other DNA sequences that code for the same CDR3. The V call is TRBV10-1, the J call TRBJ1-2, with D possibly being TRBD1 (6 bases). Germline V lookup: CDR1 WNHNN, CDR2 SYGVQD (reference sequence). The CDR3 contains 14 residues. Between the trimmed V and J ends, which lost 0 bases and 8 bases, there was a span of 13 bases. Here the CDR3 DNA reads TGCGCCAGCAGTGAGTCGAACAGGGAGTACGGCTACACCTTC. Translated: CASSESNREYGYTF.

The chain uses TRBV13 and TRBJ1-4, with D unresolved. The germline gives CDR1 PRHDT, CDR2 FYEKMQ (reference sequence). The CDR3 loop spans 13 amino acids. V shed 5 bases and J shed 8 bases, with 12 bases lying between them. CDR3 sequence: CASSGWAGEKLFF. The DNA of the CDR3 is TGTGCCAGCAGCGGGTGGGCCGGGGAAAAACTGTTTTTT.

The gene calls are TRBV7-2 and TRBJ2-3; D is unresolved. The V gene lost 1 base and the J gene lost 0 bases, with 8 bases spanning the gap. The CDR3 extends over 15 amino acids. The germline V gene has CDR1 SGHTA and CDR2 FQGNSA. The DNA for the CDR3 is TGTGCCAGCAGCTTAGTTTTCTCAAGCACAGATACGCAGTATTTT. The encoded protein is CASSLVFSSTDTQYF.

The V call is TRBV9, the J call TRBJ2-3, with 7 bases matching TRBD1. The CDR3 covers 15 residues. The V gene end was trimmed by 3 bases and the J gene end by 2 bases; junction bases not matched to a gene: 6. The V gene's germline CDR1 is SGDLS and CDR2 YYNGEE. The CDR3: CASSEGASTTDTQYF. Written as DNA, the CDR3 is TGTGCCAGCAGCGAGGGGGCTAGCACCACAGATACGCAGTATTTT.

The V gene is TRBV7-9, the J gene TRBJ2-3, with unresolved D. Trimming pared 1 base from V and 2 bases from J, leaving 13 bases between. The CDR3 is 16 residues long. The V gene's germline CDR1 is SEHNR and CDR2 FQNEAQ (reference sequence). Here the CDR3 reads CASSLVSARVTDTQYF. The CDR3, as DNA: TGTGCCAGCAGCTTAGTTTCGGCCAGAGTCACAGATACGCAGTATTTT.

The chain has TRBV6-1 and TRBJ1-1; a possible D gene is TRBD1 (5 bases). V lost 7 bases, J lost 5 bases, and 11 bases lay in between. In germline, CDR1 is MNHNS, CDR2 SASEGT. This CDR3 contains 12 residues. The chain's CDR3 is CASIGGGTEAFF. CDR3 DNA sequence: TGTGCCAGCATTGGGGGTGGAACTGAAGCTTTCTTT.

The chain combines TRBV27 with TRBJ2-2; TRBD2 aligns across 10 bases. Germline trimming cut 5 bases from V and 6 bases from J; bases unmatched to any gene: 0. Germline V gene sequence: CDR1 MNHEY, CDR2 SMNVEV (reference sequence). The CDR3 has 13 residues. The CDR3 sequence: CASSGTSAGELFF. DNA for the CDR3: TGTGCCAGCAGTGGGACTAGCGCCGGGGAGCTGTTTTTT.

The rearrangement joins TRBV6-1 to TRBJ2-7; D is uncertain. CDR3 size: 11 residues. The V gene lost 8 bases and the J gene lost 3 bases, with 8 bases spanning the gap. CDR1 and CDR2 from the germline V gene are MNHNS and SASEGT. Here the CDR3 reads CASVSVYEQYF. The CDR3 bases are TGTGCCAGCGTAAGCGTCTACGAGCAGTACTTC.

The chain joins TRBV9 to TRBJ2-5; 10 bases map to TRBD1. The CDR3 length is 17 residues. Germline trimming cut 3 bases from V and 5 bases from J; bases unmatched to any gene: 13. Germline lookup yields CDR1 SGDLS and CDR2 YYNGEE. The CDR3 DNA reads TGTGCCAGCAGCGACCCCCGGGACAGGGGCCCCGGGGAGACCCAGTACTTC. It translates to CASSDPRDRGPGETQYF.

The chain links TRBV21-1 to TRBJ1-5. TRBV21-1 is a pseudogene locus. This CDR3 is built from 13 residues. CDR3: CASRQGTGQPQHF. The CDR3 region has the DNA TGTGCCAGCAGACAAGGGACCGGCCAGCCCCAGCATTTT.

V and J are TRBV28 and TRBJ2-3; no clear D. The CDR3 consists of 14 residues. V was cut by 5 bases and J by 6 bases, with 15 bases left in between. CDR1 MDHEN and CDR2 SYDVKM come from the germline V gene. CDR3 protein: CASSHSVARDTQYF. The CDR3 DNA sequence: TGTGCCAGCAGTCACTCCGTCGCCCGGGATACGCAGTATTTT. Together with reference TRBV28 and TRBJ2-3, the CDR3 gives the full variable domain: DVKVTQSSRYLVKRTGEKVFLECVQDMDHENMFWYRQDPGLGLRLIYFSYDVKMKEKGDIPEGYSVSREKKERFSLILESASTNQTSMYLCASSHSVARDTQYFGPGTRLTVL.

V and J are TRBV7-3 and TRBJ1-6; 8 bases line up with TRBD1. The CDR3 contains 16 residues. Germline CDR1 reads SGHTA; CDR2 reads FQGTGA. V shed 1 base and J 10 bases; nucleotides not matched to a gene: 9. The chain's CDR3 is CASSLNGLSGGSPLHF. The CDR3, as DNA: TGTGCCAGCAGCTTAAACGGCCTATCAGGGGGCTCACCCCTCCACTTT.

The chain couples TRBV5-4 to TRBJ2-3, with a possible D match to TRBD1 (6 bases). The CDR3 runs 15 residues. Trimming removed 6 bases from V and 1 base from J, with 15 bases in between. Germline V gene sequence: CDR1 SGHNT, CDR2 YYREEE (reference sequence). This CDR3 reads CASNVQGLGTDTQYF. Here the CDR3 DNA reads TGTGCCAGCAACGTACAGGGCCTGGGCACAGATACGCAGTATTTT.